This T cell receptor beta chain is from a study of T cell repertoires in ileal Crohn's disease. V gave up 2 bases and J gave up 5 bases, with 18 bases separating them. In germline, CDR1 is SGHVS, CDR2 FNYEAQ. CDR3 size: 17 residues. Each sample's TCRB immunosequencing used about 470 nanograms of biopsy DNA. Libraries were prepared by immunoSEQ multiplex PCR; TCRdb keeps only in-frame clonotypes and omits some of them. The sample lists roughly 4,500 clones; approximately 72% were seen once. Sequencing used ileal tissue. This chain uses TRBV7-6 with TRBJ2-2, with D maybe TRBD2 (5 bases). The sequence came from an adult with Crohn's disease. The chain's CDR3 is CASSLRPGEGVTGELFF. Here the CDR3 DNA reads TGTGCCAGCAGCTTAAGACCAGGAGAGGGAGTAACCGGGGAGCTGTTTTTT.